A selection of T cell receptor beta chains follows, all from one sample in a study of blood T cells in healthy people across ages. TCRdb ran MiXCR on the 5' RACE reads and lists one entry per CDR3 protein. The table records around 1,800,000 distinct CDR3 sequences, roughly two fifths of them present only once. The sequencing sample was made of blood. The source of these receptors is a human donor in good health. The CDR3 runs from the conserved cysteine through the conserved F or W. A D gene is named only where the DNA matches it firmly. Clone size is stated in some rows and not others, as once, few, many or a class when expanded.

V: TRBV20-1
D: -
size: -
J: TRBJ1-2
length: 14
CDR3: CSALKGRDVYGYTF
DNA: TGCAGTGCTTTGAAAGGACGGGACGTTTATGGCTACACCTTC

V: TRBV12-3/TRBV12-4
D: TRBD2
size: -
J: TRBJ2-1
length: 15
CDR3: CASTSSGGRYDEQFF
DNA: TGTGCCAGCACCTCTAGCGGGGGCCGTTACGATGAGCAGTTCTTC

V: TRBV27
D: -
size: -
J: TRBJ2-5
length: 13
CDR3: CASRTLVRETQYF
DNA: TGTGCCAGCAGGACCCTAGTGAGGGAGACCCAGTACTTC

V: TRBV29-1
D: TRBD1
size: few
J: TRBJ1-2
length: 14
CDR3: CSTLKDRENYGYTF
DNA: TGCAGCACCTTGAAGGACAGGGAGAACTATGGCTACACCTTC

V: TRBV29-1
D: TRBD1
size: few
J: TRBJ2-5
length: 13
CDR3: CSYRGTAKETQYF
DNA: TGCAGCTATAGAGGGACAGCCAAAGAGACCCAGTACTTC

V: TRBV29-1
D: -
size: once
J: TRBJ2-7
length: 14
CDR3: CSVEGGDSYNEQYF
DNA: TGCAGCGTTGAGGGCGGAGACTCCTACAATGAGCAGTACTTC

V: TRBV3-1
D: -
size: -
J: TRBJ2-7
length: 15
CDR3: CASSFGTFAGFEQYF
DNA: TGTGCCAGCAGCTTCGGGACCTTTGCGGGGTTCGAGCAGTACTTC

V: TRBV29-1
D: TRBD2
size: few
J: TRBJ2-4
length: 13
CDR3: CSVVPSGKNIQYF
DNA: TGCAGCGTTGTCCCTAGCGGCAAAAACATTCAGTACTTC

V: TRBV5-1
D: -
size: -
J: TRBJ1-4
length: 13
CDR3: CASREGYDEKLFF
DNA: TGCGCCAGCAGGGAAGGGTATGATGAAAAACTGTTTTTT

V: TRBV7-2
D: TRBD2
size: few
J: TRBJ2-3
length: 15
CDR3: CASSNQRGSTDTQYF
DNA: TGTGCCAGCAGCAACCAGCGGGGTAGCACAGATACGCAGTATTTT

V: TRBV7-2
D: -
size: -
J: TRBJ2-1
length: 15
CDR3: CASSSGGGAEGEQFF
DNA: TGTGCCAGCAGCTCAGGGGGGGGCGCGGAGGGTGAGCAGTTCTTC

V: TRBV6-2/TRBV6-3
D: -
size: once
J: TRBJ2-1
length: 16
CDR3: CASLQTGTNSYNEQFF
DNA: TGTGCCAGCCTTCAAACAGGGACAAACTCCTACAATGAGCAGTTCTTC

V: TRBV5-1
D: -
size: -
J: TRBJ2-7
length: 17
CDR3: CASSLVARTTYSYEQYF
DNA: TGCGCCAGCAGCCTAGTTGCACGGACAACTTATTCCTACGAGCAGTACTTC

V: TRBV20-1
D: -
size: -
J: TRBJ1-1
length: 13
CDR3: CSARGGALAEAFF
DNA: TGCAGTGCTAGGGGGGGGGCCCTCGCTGAAGCTTTCTTT

V: TRBV20-1
D: -
size: -
J: TRBJ2-1
length: 13
CDR3: CSGAVTPYNEQFF
DNA: TGCAGTGGGGCCGTTACTCCCTACAATGAGCAGTTCTTC

V: TRBV24-1
D: -
size: -
J: TRBJ2-5
length: 14
CDR3: CATSVSGAQETQYF
DNA: TGTGCCACCAGTGTCTCCGGGGCCCAAGAGACCCAGTACTTC

V: TRBV7-2
D: TRBD2
size: -
J: TRBJ2-5
length: 15
CDR3: CASSAVAGRGETQYF
DNA: TGTGCCAGCAGCGCAGTAGCGGGGCGGGGGGAGACCCAGTATTTC

V: TRBV6-2/TRBV6-3
D: TRBD1
size: -
J: TRBJ1-2
length: 14
CDR3: CASKQDQGVYGYTF
DNA: TGTGCCAGCAAACAGGACCAGGGGGTCTATGGCTACACCTTC

V: TRBV4-1
D: -
size: few
J: TRBJ2-3
length: 15
CDR3: CASSQASKPTDTQYF
DNA: TGCGCCAGCAGCCAAGCGTCCAAACCCACAGATACGCAGTATTTT

V: TRBV29-1
D: TRBD1
size: -
J: TRBJ1-2
length: 13
CDR3: CSVDDRVGYGYTF
DNA: TGCAGCGTTGACGACAGGGTCGGCTATGGCTACACCTTC

V: TRBV20-1
D: TRBD1
size: -
J: TRBJ1-2
length: 14
CDR3: CSAPKGTGSYGYTF
DNA: TGCAGTGCTCCCAAAGGGACAGGCTCCTATGGCTACACCTTC

V: TRBV20-1
D: TRBD1
size: -
J: TRBJ1-2
length: 14
CDR3: CSAGSKDRLDGYTF
DNA: TGCAGTGCTGGATCTAAGGACAGGCTGGATGGCTACACCTTC

V: TRBV5-1
D: TRBD1
size: many
J: TRBJ2-7
length: 15
CDR3: CASSLGQASSYEQYF
DNA: TGTGCCAGCAGCCTGGGACAGGCCAGCTCCTACGAGCAGTACTTC

V: TRBV11-2
D: -
size: -
J: TRBJ1-1
length: 13
CDR3: CASSAARGTEAFF
DNA: TGTGCCAGCAGCGCTGCTCGGGGGACTGAAGCTTTCTTT

V: TRBV4-2
D: TRBD2
size: -
J: TRBJ2-7
length: 15
CDR3: CASSQGLAGAGEQYF
DNA: TGTGCCAGCAGCCAAGGACTAGCGGGAGCGGGGGAGCAGTACTTC

V: TRBV2
D: -
size: -
J: TRBJ1-2
length: 11
CDR3: CASREAGGYTF
DNA: TGTGCCAGCAGAGAAGCAGGTGGCTACACCTTC

V: TRBV6-5
D: -
size: few
J: TRBJ1-1
length: 13
CDR3: CASRIQGRAEAFF
DNA: TGTGCCAGCAGAATACAGGGTAGAGCTGAAGCTTTCTTT

V: TRBV28
D: -
size: -
J: TRBJ2-7
length: 12
CDR3: CASSSGVGEQYF
DNA: TGTGCCAGCAGTTCTGGGGTGGGGGAGCAGTACTTC

V: TRBV5-1
D: TRBD1
size: few
J: TRBJ2-1
length: 15
CDR3: CASSPMATGGNEQFF
DNA: TGCGCCAGCAGCCCCATGGCGACAGGGGGAAATGAGCAGTTCTTC

V: TRBV5-1
D: -
size: few
J: TRBJ2-3
length: 12
CDR3: CATETARGTQYF
DNA: TGCGCCACCGAGACGGCAAGGGGTACGCAGTATTTT

V: TRBV6-5
D: -
size: -
J: TRBJ1-1
length: 16
CDR3: CASSYKPSPLSTEAFF
DNA: TGTGCCAGCAGTTACAAACCGTCACCCCTTAGCACTGAAGCTTTCTTT

V: TRBV29-1
D: -
size: -
J: TRBJ1-2
length: 11
CDR3: CSVYREGGYTF
DNA: TGCAGCGTTTACCGGGAAGGTGGCTACACCTTC

V: TRBV28
D: -
size: few
J: TRBJ1-1
length: 12
CDR3: CASSLTVTEAFF
DNA: TGTGCCAGCAGTTTAACAGTCACTGAAGCTTTCTTT

V: TRBV29-1
D: -
size: few
J: TRBJ1-2
length: 17
CDR3: CSVEMSGERNPWGGYTF
DNA: TGCAGCGTTGAAATGTCGGGGGAAAGGAATCCCTGGGGTGGCTACACCTTC

V: TRBV29-1
D: -
size: few
J: TRBJ2-1
length: 13
CDR3: CSVEPDSYNEQFF
DNA: TGCAGCGTTGAACCGGACTCCTACAATGAGCAGTTCTTC

V: TRBV9
D: -
size: -
J: TRBJ1-5
length: 15
CDR3: CASSVDGSGNQPQHF
DNA: TGTGCCAGCAGCGTAGATGGGTCTGGCAATCAGCCCCAGCATTTT

V: TRBV28
D: -
size: -
J: TRBJ2-5
length: 13
CDR3: CASSPDRQVAQYF
DNA: TGTGCCAGCAGTCCCGACAGACAGGTTGCCCAGTACTTC

V: TRBV12-3/TRBV12-4
D: -
size: -
J: TRBJ2-7
length: 16
CDR3: CASSLDPGTKGGEQYF
DNA: TGTGCCAGCAGTTTAGATCCAGGTACAAAAGGGGGTGAGCAGTACTTC

V: TRBV29-1
D: TRBD2
size: -
J: TRBJ2-1
length: 14
CDR3: CSVSGTSGYNEQFF
DNA: TGCAGCGTTTCCGGGACTAGCGGGTACAATGAGCAGTTCTTC